This T cell receptor beta chain was recorded in a study of blood T cells in healthy people across ages (dated by TCRdb to the mid-2010s). Study-level background: Template switching captured roughly one uniquely barcoded TCR beta cDNA molecule per two T cells in model experiments. To avoid experimental bias, donors of different ages were randomly spread across the sequencing lanes. Using deep sequencing normalized with unique cDNA molecular identifiers, the study measured how TCR beta repertoire diversity changes with age. For two donors (one aged 18 to 29 and one aged 80 or older), the study analyzed two additional independent replicas of 1 million unique cDNA reads from the same blood draw. The donors were divided into four age groups: young (average about 16 years), middle-aged (approximately 39), aged (about 60) and long-lived (about 90). General findings and caveats noted by the study authors: The long-lived group showed more naive CD4+ T cells, fewer expanded clones and increased TCR diversity than the aged group, suggesting age selection. Observed TCR beta diversity per million T cells fell roughly linearly with age, and a significant reduction was already apparent by age approximately 40. Bulk unsorted PBMC profiling prevented conclusive comparison of naive and antigen-experienced compartments. Donor CMV infection status was unknown, potentially confounding age-related changes in expanded clonotypes. The percentage of naive T cells measured by flow cytometry correlated strongly with observed TCR beta diversity. Estimates of total diversity from one million sequenced T cells were regarded as lower bounds and underestimates.

In the case of this clonotype: It lacks a known antigen. Nothing much larger sits one base from this clone, and base qualities are not available.

Via the germline V gene, CDR1 is ENHRY and CDR2 SYGVKD. Including the terminal cysteine and phenylalanine, the CDR3 comprises 14 residues. Only the CDR3 region is kept as DNA, spanning 42 bases read in frame from base 1. The library was generated by 5' RACE. Reads for this sample came from an Illumina HiSeq 2500. A second PCR of roughly 6 to 11 cycles was run with a J-beta primer mix and a sample-barcoded 5' primer. A unique molecular identifier was introduced onto each TCR beta cDNA molecule by a template-switch 5' adaptor carrying 12 random nucleotides. At least 2.5 million CDR3-containing paired-end reads were obtained from each sample. First-strand cDNA was synthesized from all RNA with the Mint cDNA synthesis kit, primed by a TRBC-specific oligonucleotide. Following uracil-DNA glycosylase treatment, all cDNA underwent a first 18-cycle PCR with the universal primers M1SS and BC2_uni_R. The authors processed their data as follows. Normalization of each sample was performed by random selection of 1 million high-quality reads, each carrying a distinct molecular identifier. Instead of being binned into consensus sequences, reads that shared molecular identifiers were thrown out. MiTCR, run with a Q25 quality threshold and the strictest error-elimination algorithm, handled CDR3 identification, clonotype clustering and error correction. A nonparametric unseen species model with Euler transformation was used to estimate lower-bound total TCR beta diversity. TCRdb reprocessed the public reads (quality trimming at Q25 with fastp, clone calling with MiXCR) and kept in-frame beta chains. Identical CDR3 proteins give one entry, which carries the most common genes and DNA. These V and J calls derive from TCRdb rather than the authors' analysis. Present in this sample are about 830,000 distinct CDR3 sequences, 60% to 80% of which were seen just once. Jointly, the top ten make up around 30% of the sample.

The donors were around 39 Caucasian individuals from Russia, aged roughly 6 to 100 years, who were systemically healthy. Ten milliliters of peripheral blood were collected from each donor into EDTA-treated Vacutainer tubes. Ficoll-Paque density-gradient centrifugation was used to isolate PBMCs, with at least 6.5 million obtained per sample. Total RNA, at least 6 micrograms per sample, was extracted from PBMCs with Trizol reagent. Naive CD45RAhigh/CD27high T cell percentages were measured by flow cytometry on a PBMC aliquot from every donor. The receptor was derived from a man under 40 in good health. The sequence joins TRBV10-3 to TRBJ2-4, and 10 junction bases match TRBD2. The J call is doubtful: the DNA matches TRBJ2-7 better. What was sequenced was blood. The base sequence is TGTGCCATCAGTGAGAGCGGGAGGGGCTACGAGCAGTACTTC. This yields the protein CAISESGRGYEQYF.